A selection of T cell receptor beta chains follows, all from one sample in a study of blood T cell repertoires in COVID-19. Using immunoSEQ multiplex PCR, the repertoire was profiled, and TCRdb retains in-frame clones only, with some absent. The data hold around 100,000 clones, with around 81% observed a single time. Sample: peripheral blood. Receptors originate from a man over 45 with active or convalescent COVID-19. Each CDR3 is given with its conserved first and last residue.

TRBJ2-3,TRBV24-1,CATSDAGQGGRGTDTQYF
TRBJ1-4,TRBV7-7,CASSPGGSSDGEKLFF
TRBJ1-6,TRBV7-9,CASSVWGQGVRSPLHF
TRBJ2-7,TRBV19,CASSIGAIPYEQYF
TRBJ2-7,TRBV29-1,CSVEGAGGGYEQYF
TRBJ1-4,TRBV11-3,CASSDGGAWGEKLFF
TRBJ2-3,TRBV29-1,CSVEQVADTQYF
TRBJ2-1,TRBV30,CAWSVGPGNNEQFF
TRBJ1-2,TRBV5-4,CASSEQGRGYTF
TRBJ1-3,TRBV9,CASSGLTEPSGNTIYF
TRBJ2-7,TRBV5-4,CASSLAREGSGRYEQYF
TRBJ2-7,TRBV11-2,CASSLMGQTNTYEQYF
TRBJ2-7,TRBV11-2,CASSSRQGRSYEQYF
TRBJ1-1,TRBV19,CASSIINRGTEAFF
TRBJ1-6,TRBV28,CASRPDRGSPLHF
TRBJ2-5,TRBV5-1,CASSLALSRGMETQYF
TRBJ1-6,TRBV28,CASSLGSQGTYNSPLHF
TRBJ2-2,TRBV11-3,CASSLVVGQGDTGELFF
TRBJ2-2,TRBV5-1,CASNDPGTGGSGELFF
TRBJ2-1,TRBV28,CASSLDFGRRYEQFF
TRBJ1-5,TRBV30,CAWNRERGQPQHF
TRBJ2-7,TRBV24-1,CATSDGGSYEQYF
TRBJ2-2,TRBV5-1,CASSFGGRSRNTGELFF
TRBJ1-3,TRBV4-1,CASSQQGTPYNTIYF
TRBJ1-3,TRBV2,CASTRGLGNTIYF
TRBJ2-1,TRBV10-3,CAISDLAEFNEQFF
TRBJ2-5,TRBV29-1,CSVEFTRHSETQYF
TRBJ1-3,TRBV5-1,CASSLVGPRVGNTIYF
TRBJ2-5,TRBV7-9,CASSFPRGRTGETQYF
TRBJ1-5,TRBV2,CASVQGADQPQHF
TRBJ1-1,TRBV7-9,CASSWGRGAATEAFF
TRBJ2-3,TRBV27,CASSFWAGGGGGTQYF
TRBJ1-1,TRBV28,CASSLFSGTEAFF
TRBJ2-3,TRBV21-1,CASSKKIGNGIDTQYF
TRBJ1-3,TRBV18,CASSPTTGITIYF